Listed here is a single T cell receptor (beta chain). The antigen it recognizes is unknown. Nothing much larger sits one base from this clone, and base qualities are not available. For TCR beta library preparation, approximately 2 micrograms of genomic DNA were isolated from cryopreserved PBMCs. Longitudinal blood samples from CLL patients on ibrutinib monotherapy were analyzed using high-throughput TCR beta sequencing. The patients took part in an open-label, single-center phase 2 trial of ibrutinib monotherapy. A MiSeq instrument was used for deep resolution sequencing, which targeted depths ranging from 1 in 1 million up to 1 in 200,000 T cells, with coverage averaging 10x for each clonotype. The immunoSEQ hsTCRB Kit was used to generate TCR beta libraries. Processing in the source paper ran as follows. The data were analyzed with ImmunoSEQ Analyzer and ImmunoSEQ Data Assistant, and V, D and J gene assignments followed IMGT definitions. Clonality, which ranges from 0 to 1, was calculated as one minus the normalized Shannon entropy of productive rearrangement frequencies. Public clonotype analysis was restricted to overrepresented clonotypes comprising at least 0.05% of each patient's repertoire. About twelve age-matched healthy donor repertoires from immuneACCESS were used as controls for clonality. TCRdb re-hosts the immuneACCESS table, in-frame sequences only. Its copies lack some clones; in the studies checked, an unresolved V gene accounts for under half of them, and the cause for the rest is not known. Clone size and V and J calls were adopted from that table, with D and trimming inferred from the DNA. The table for this sample lists 30,000 to 40,000 clones; around 70% of them were counted only once. Of the sample, 28% falls within the top ten clones.

The source of the sample is a study of cytotoxic CD8 clonotypes in ibrutinib-treated CLL listed by TCRdb under 2021. Describing the broader study: The cohort had ten to twelve relapsed/refractory and about 15 treatment-naive patients; 17 to 18 were IGHV unmutated. Responses were partial in approximately 24 patients and complete in 2; after median about 70 months follow-up, roughly 14 stayed in remission and roughly twelve progressed. An average of 255,043 productive templates and 94,082 productive rearrangements was obtained per sample. Of the approximately 90 participants in the trial, 26 had longitudinal samples available. Cryopreserved peripheral blood mononuclear cells were obtained prior to treatment, at the time of response, and at either disease progression or sustained remission. Samples at response were collected after a median of 12 months of treatment, with a range of roughly 6 to 40 months. Broader findings and caveats from the paper: Baseline clonality exceeded that of age-matched healthy donors and correlated strongly with circulating CD8+ T-cell counts. Sustained-remission and progressing patients did not have matched sampling times, and lymph node repertoires were not examined. Clonality increased at ibrutinib response, stayed stable in sustained remission, and fell back toward baseline at progression. Public clonotypes were rare and either shrank or stayed stable during treatment, and the rise in clonality at ibrutinib response reflected expansion of private clonotypes.

The sequences come from PBMCs, collected before ibrutinib treatment. This receptor was taken from a human donor with chronic lymphocytic leukemia.

This receptor has the CDR3 CASGSLIQGAFTEAFF. The DNA reads as follows: TGTGCTAGTGGTTCCCTAATACAGGGGGCCTTCACTGAAGCTTTCTTT. The chain couples TRBV12-5 to TRBJ1-1, and TRBD1 matches 9 of the central bases. From its cysteine to its phenylalanine, the CDR3 spans 16 amino acids. The only DNA kept is the CDR3, 48 bases in frame from the first base. CDR1 and CDR2 are read off the germline V gene as LGHNT and FRNRAP. The V end gives up 4 bases and the J end 4 bases, leaving 10 bases in the junction not matched to a gene.